The 32 T cell receptor beta chains given below trace back to one sample, sequenced in a study of T-cell reconstitution after alpha-beta-depleted transplantation in children. TCRbeta library preparation incorporated unique molecular identifiers. Via MiXCR, TCRdb re-called the PCR reads, giving one row per CDR3 protein. This table holds roughly 190,000 distinct CDR3 sequences, 14% to 15% found once. The sequenced sample was PBMCs from the stem cell graft donor, obtained from the stem cell graft. These TCRs come from a human donor who donated a stem cell graft to a child with acute lymphoblastic leukemia.

The chain employs TRBV18 and TRBJ1-4, with a weak D call TRBD1 (5 bases). V lost 3 bases to trimming and J lost 0 bases, with 17 bases between them. The CDR3 consists of 18 residues. From germline, CDR1 is KGHSH and CDR2 LQKENI. The CDR3 here is CASSPNRDVVATNEKLFF. The CDR3 DNA reads as TGTGCCAGCTCACCCAACCGGGACGTAGTAGCAACTAATGAAAAACTGTTTTTT.

A note on this clonotype: This may come from a read error, since a much larger clone is one base off. The V gene is TRBV12-3 or TRBV12-4, the J gene TRBJ1-2; D is unclear. This CDR3 has 14 amino acids. CDR3 protein: CATSKSAINYGYTF. CDR3 DNA sequence: TGTGCCACCAGTAAATCAGCGATAAACTATGGCTACACCTTC.

This clonotype was found many times. This chain uses TRBV20-1 with TRBJ2-1, with D tentatively TRBD2 (6 bases). Per germline, CDR1 DFQATT and CDR2 SNEGSKA (reference sequence). V dropped 6 bases and J dropped 3 bases, with 9 bases sitting between them. The CDR3 has 12 amino acids. CDR3 protein: CSAPSDYNEQFF. The CDR3 bases are TGCAGTGCCCCTAGCGACTACAATGAGCAGTTCTTC.

This clonotype was detected ten times or more. The CDR3 sequence is CASSQRSGRDQETQYF. The CDR3, as DNA: TGTGCCAGCAGCCAACGTAGCGGGAGGGACCAAGAGACCCAGTACTTC. This chain links TRBV7-2 with TRBJ2-5; 11 nucleotides line up with TRBD2. The germline V gene encodes CDR1 SGHTA and CDR2 FQGNSA. V dropped 5 bases and J dropped 0; count of bases not matched to a gene: 5. The length of the CDR3 is 16 residues. Full variable domain (remainder filled in from reference TRBV7-2 and TRBJ2-5): GAGVSQSPSNKVTEKGKDVELRCDPISGHTALYWYRQSLGQGLEFLIYFQGNSAPDKSGLPSDRFSAERTGGSVSTLTIQRTQQEDSAVYLCASSQRSGRDQETQYFGPGTRLLVL.

This clonotype has a count of ten or more. The chain links TRBV5-6 to TRBJ2-2, with 7 bases matching TRBD2. This CDR3 comprises 16 residues. V gave up 2 bases and J gave up 4 bases; unmatched junction bases: 8. Germline CDR1 and CDR2: SGHDT and YYEEEE. The CDR3 region has the DNA TGTGCCAGCAGCTTCGGTCTAGCGGAGTCCACCGGGGAGCTGTTTTTT. Encoded protein: CASSFGLAESTGELFF.

DNA of the CDR3: TGTGCCAGCAGCCCCCAAGCAGGGATTGGGGCCAACGTCCTGACTTTC. As protein: CASSPQAGIGANVLTF. The J gene is TRBJ2-6, the V gene TRBV7-2, with D maybe TRBD1 (5 bases). Germline V gene lookup returns CDR1 SGHTA and CDR2 FQGNSA. This CDR3 has 16 amino acids. The V end lost 5 bases, the J end lost 3 bases, and 14 bases lay between the germline ends.

This clonotype was seen many times. J is TRBJ2-4 and V is TRBV28, with TRBD1 matching 10 bases. Germline trimming cut 3 bases from V and 3 bases from J; bases unmatched to any gene: 2. Germline V gene sequence: CDR1 MDHEN, CDR2 SYDVKM. This CDR3 contains 15 residues. The CDR3 nucleotides read TGTGCCAGCAGTTTTGACAGGGGGCTCAAAAACATTCAGTACTTC. Its protein is CASSFDRGLKNIQYF.

This clonotype has a count of ten or more. The chain is built from TRBV7-9 and TRBJ2-5; tentatively, D is TRBD1 (5 bases). CDR1 is SEHNR, CDR2 FQNEAQ, per germline (reference sequence). Deletions cut 7 bases from V and 3 bases from J, with 15 bases between. The CDR3 length is 14 residues. Written as DNA, the CDR3 is TGTGCCAGCACCTTCGAAGACAGAGAAGAGACCCAGTACTTC. Translated: CASTFEDREETQYF.

The chain uses TRBV5-5 and TRBJ2-1, with TRBD2 matching over 9 bases. CDR1 is SGHKS, CDR2 YYEKEE, per germline (reference sequence). Unmatched junction bases numbered 6, after V lost 2 bases and J lost 3 bases. The CDR3 runs to 16 residues. CDR3 protein: CASSFRSSGVYNEQFF. In DNA, the CDR3 is TGTGCCAGCAGCTTTCGCTCTAGCGGGGTCTACAATGAGCAGTTCTTC.

This clonotype was counted ten times or more. This chain uses TRBV11-2 with TRBJ2-3, with TRBD1 matching over 8 bases. After removal of 5 bases from V and 4 bases from J, the junction contained 2 bases not matched to a gene. The CDR3 totals 13 residues. Per germline, CDR1 SGHAT and CDR2 FQNNGV. CDR3 in amino acids: CASSPGGPDTQYF. The CDR3 DNA reads as TGTGCCAGCAGCCCAGGGGGCCCAGATACGCAGTATTTT.

This clonotype appeared many times. The V gene is TRBV27, the J gene TRBJ2-1; 13 bases map to TRBD2. Germline assignment: CDR1 MNHEY and CDR2 SMNVEV (reference sequence). The V gene end was trimmed by 3 bases and the J gene end by 1 base; junction bases not matched to a gene: 6. The CDR3 loop spans 18 amino acids. CDR3 residues: CASSFRTSGSPSYNEQFF. Here the CDR3 DNA reads TGTGCCAGCAGTTTTCGGACTAGCGGGAGCCCTTCCTACAATGAGCAGTTCTTC.

Concerning this clonotype: This could be a read error, since a much larger clone is one nucleotide away. The V gene is TRBV2, the J gene TRBJ2-1; 9 positions agree with TRBD2. Germline assignment: CDR1 SNHLY and CDR2 FYNNEI. V gave up 10 bases and J gave up 8 bases; unmatched junction bases: 12. This CDR3 is built from 14 residues. This CDR3 reads CANKGAGGPYEQFF. CDR3 DNA: TGTGCCAACAAAGGAGCGGGAGGTCCGTATGAGCAGTTCTTC.

This clonotype was observed many times. The rearrangement links TRBV20-1 to TRBJ2-3; 10 bases match TRBD2. J was trimmed by 5 bases and V by 0 bases; bases with no gene match: 8. The germline V gene encodes CDR1 DFQATT and CDR2 SNEGSKA (reference sequence). This CDR3 spans 16 amino acids. CDR3 sequence (DNA): TGCAGTGCTAGAGATGCTAGCGGGAGATTTAGAGATACGCAGTATTTT. Translating it yields CSARDASGRFRDTQYF.

This clonotype was picked up many times. The chain links TRBV29-1 to TRBJ1-1; TRBD1 is a possible D gene (5 bases). Looked up from germline, CDR1 is SQVTM and CDR2 is ANQGSEA. CDR3 size: 13 residues. Trimming pared 1 base from V and 4 bases from J, leaving 10 bases between. In nucleotides, the CDR3 is TGCAGCGTTGAAGTCCAGGGAGGCACTGAAGCTTTCTTT. This translates into CSVEVQGGTEAFF.

This clonotype showed up many times. The chain is built from TRBV7-8 and TRBJ1-2, with TRBD1 identical over 9 bases. Per germline, CDR1 SGHVS and CDR2 FQNEAQ. The ends lost 5 bases at V and 6 bases at J; junction bases unmatched: 4. The CDR3 totals 13 residues. CDR3 nucleotides: TGTGCCAGCAGCCAGGGACAGGGTGATGGCTACACCTTC. It codes for CASSQGQGDGYTF.

The rearrangement joins TRBV25-1 to TRBJ1-6, with D hard to call. V lost 6 bases and J 8 bases, leaving 17 bases between the germline ends. CDR3 length: 15 amino acids. The germline V gene encodes CDR1 MGHDK and CDR2 SYGVNS. The CDR3 here is CASRGSPVLYSPLHF. The CDR3 DNA reads as TGTGCCAGCAGGGGGTCCCCAGTTCTTTATTCACCCCTCCACTTT.

The genes are TRBV5-1 and TRBJ2-2; TRBD1 matches 9 bases. Unmatched junction bases numbered 6, after V lost 4 bases and J lost 5 bases. CDR3 length equals 15 residues. Germline CDR1 reads SGHRS; CDR2 reads YFSETQ. The CDR3 sequence is CASSPWDRDTGELFF. CDR3 DNA: TGCGCCAGCAGCCCGTGGGACAGGGATACCGGGGAGCTGTTTTTT.

At least ten counts were recorded for this clonotype. The chain employs TRBV7-9 and TRBJ2-1, with D uncertain. With 2 bases removed from V and 3 bases from J, the gap between germline ends came to 8 bases. The CDR3 spans 14 residues. Germline CDR1 reads SEHNR; CDR2 reads FQNEAQ (reference sequence). DNA for the CDR3: TGTGCCAGCAGCTTAACGTCTGACTACAATGAGCAGTTCTTC. Protein product: CASSLTSDYNEQFF.

The chain is built from TRBV30 and TRBJ2-1; 7 bases align to TRBD2. V trimming: 3 bases; J trimming: 5 bases; junction bases outside the gene matches: 7. There are 14 residues in the CDR3. From germline, CDR1 is GTSNPN and CDR2 SVGIG (reference sequence). The CDR3: CAWRTGGSDNEQFF. Written as DNA, the CDR3 is TGTGCCTGGAGAACGGGAGGATCTGACAATGAGCAGTTCTTC.

This clonotype has ten or more counts. This rearrangement joins TRBV5-5 to TRBJ2-5; TRBD2 matches at 11 bases. Germline V CDR1 and CDR2: SGHKS, YYEKEE (reference sequence). V shed 6 bases and J 5 bases; nucleotides not matched to a gene: 15. This CDR3 is 17 amino acids long. The CDR3 region is CASTKGTSGIARETQYF. The CDR3 DNA follows: TGTGCCAGCACCAAAGGGACTAGCGGCATTGCCCGGGAGACCCAGTACTTC. Combining the CDR3 with reference TRBV5-5 and TRBJ2-5 gives the whole variable domain DAGVTQSPTHLIKTRGQQVTLRCSPISGHKSVSWYQQVLGQGPQFIFQYYEKEERGRGNFPDRFSARQFPNYSSELNVNALLLGDSALYLCASTKGTSGIARETQYFGPGTRLLVL.

V gene TRBV2 combines with J gene TRBJ1-1; D ambiguous. The CDR3 runs to 13 residues. Per the germline V gene, CDR1 is SNHLY and CDR2 is FYNNEI. Trimming took 7 bases from V and 0 from J, leaving 9 bases between them. This chain's CDR3 is CASNGEVNTEAFF. Here the CDR3 DNA reads TGTGCCAGCAATGGGGAGGTGAACACTGAAGCTTTCTTT.

The CDR3 nucleotides read TGCAGTGCTGAATCAGCGGGAGGGCCACGGAGCGGCCTGACTTTC. Protein product: CSAESAGGPRSGLTF. The J gene is TRBJ2-6, the V gene TRBV20-1; TRBD2 agrees at 10 bases. CDR1 and CDR2 from the germline V gene are DFQATT and SNEGSKA (reference sequence). CDR3 length: 15 residues. J gave up 15 bases and V 5 bases, and 16 bases lay outside the gene matches.

In its sample, this clonotype was seen a few times. The chain uses TRBV29-1 and TRBJ2-2, with D unclear. Germline V gene data show CDR1 as SQVTM and CDR2 as ANQGSEA. This CDR3 contains 14 residues. The V and J ends lost 3 bases and 1 base respectively, with 9 bases between them. CDR3 loop: CSVEVHLNTGELFF. The CDR3 DNA follows: TGCAGCGTTGAGGTGCACCTGAACACCGGGGAGCTGTTTTTT.

At least ten counts were recorded for this clonotype. The gene calls are TRBV5-1 and TRBJ2-1; D possibly uses TRBD1 or TRBD2 (5 bases each). Trimming removed 0 bases from V and 6 bases from J, with 10 bases in between. Germline lookup yields CDR1 SGHRS and CDR2 YFSETQ. This CDR3 contains 14 residues. The CDR3 loop is CASSLGRGFNEQFF. In DNA form, the CDR3 reads TGCGCCAGCAGCTTGGGTCGGGGCTTCAATGAGCAGTTCTTC.

This clonotype was seen repeatedly, ten times or more. The CDR3 nucleotides read TGCAGCGTGAGGGGACTAGCGGGAGAGCAGTACTTC. Protein: CSVRGLAGEQYF. This sequence joins TRBV29-1 and TRBJ2-7, with 13 bases that match TRBD2. V lost 6 bases and J lost 7; bases outside the gene matches: 3. The V gene's germline CDR1 is SQVTM and CDR2 ANQGSEA. The CDR3 extends over 12 amino acids.

The chain is built from TRBV12-3 or TRBV12-4 and TRBJ2-1; the match to TRBD1 covers 7 bases. The J segment lost 2 bases and the V segment lost 5 bases, leaving 12 bases of the junction unmatched. The CDR3 runs to 17 residues. Written as DNA, the CDR3 is TGTGCCAGCAGTCGGGACAGTTGGGAATTAACCTACAATGAGCAGTTCTTC. Encoded protein: CASSRDSWELTYNEQFF.

This clonotype was seen many times. One junction end disagrees with the germline gene, perhaps due to a read error. V and J are TRBV7-7 and TRBJ2-7; D gene ambiguous. Germline V lookup: CDR1 SSHAT, CDR2 FNYEAQ (reference sequence). The CDR3 is 16 amino acids. CDR3 DNA: TGTGCTAGCAGCTTCATCTTCCTGCGGAACCCGCTCGAGCAGTACTTC. It is translated as CASSFIFLRNPLEQYF.

Many counts were recorded for this clonotype. The genes are TRBV5-1 and TRBJ2-3, with 12 positions matching TRBD2. Germline V gene lookup returns CDR1 SGHRS and CDR2 YFSETQ. The CDR3 is 17 residues long. Germline trimming cut 2 bases from V and 3 bases from J; bases unmatched to any gene: 7. CDR3 nucleotides: TGCGCCAGCAGCTTCCGGACTAGCGGGACCGGGACAGATACGCAGTATTTT. Translated: CASSFRTSGTGTDTQYF.

About this clonotype: A much more abundant neighbour one base away suggests this may be a read error. The V call is TRBV5-5, the J call TRBJ2-1; D might be TRBD2 (6 bases). The CDR3 consists of 17 residues. The germline V gene has CDR1 SGHKS and CDR2 YYEKEE (reference sequence). The V gene lost 2 bases and the J gene lost 8 bases, with 23 bases spanning the gap. The CDR3 sequence is CASSFRTSFKSHHEQFF. CDR3 in DNA: TGTGCCAGCAGCTTCCGAACTAGCTTCAAGAGCCACCATGAGCAGTTCTTC.

As DNA, the CDR3 is TGTGCCAGTACAAAGGATCCCCAAGATGAAAAACTGTTTTTT. Protein product: CASTKDPQDEKLFF. V and J are TRBV19 and TRBJ1-4; no reliable D call. This CDR3 is 14 amino acids long. The V and J ends lost 7 bases and 6 bases respectively, with 15 bases between them. CDR1 and CDR2 from the germline V gene are LNHDA and SQIVND (reference sequence).

The chain uses TRBV20-1 and TRBJ2-7, with D possibly matching TRBD2 (5 bases). CDR1 DFQATT and CDR2 SNEGSKA come from the germline V gene (reference sequence). The CDR3 sequence is 13 residues long. V lost 6 bases and J 6 bases, leaving 18 bases between the germline ends. The CDR3 DNA is TGCAGTGCCGAGGGTCCTTTAGAGGGCGAGCAGTACTTC. Its translation is CSAEGPLEGEQYF.

This clonotype was counted ten times or more. The chain recombines TRBV20-1 with TRBJ2-1; no definite D call. Germline V gene lookup returns CDR1 DFQATT and CDR2 SNEGSKA (reference sequence). This CDR3 has 13 residues. Between the trimmed V and J ends, which lost 7 bases and 0 bases, there was a span of 10 bases. In DNA form, the CDR3 reads TGCAGTGGCTCCCTTTACTCCTACAATGAGCAGTTCTTC. The encoded protein is CSGSLYSYNEQFF.